These 8 T cell receptor beta chains were sequenced from one sample in a study of cytomegalovirus exposure and HLA in healthy donors. PCR used 60 Vbeta primers and 13 Jbeta primers. Using immunoSEQ multiplex PCR, the repertoire was profiled, and TCRdb retains in-frame clones only, with some absent. The sample consists of 200,000 to 250,000 clones, 65% to 80% of them appearing once. Input material: PBMCs. Receptors originate from a man aged 45-65 years in good health and CMV-seronegative.

The chain links TRBV12-1 to TRBJ2-7; the table's D gene call, TRBD1, was not cross checked with the DNA. TRBV12-1 represents a pseudogene. This CDR3 contains 16 residues. CDR3 sequence reads: CASSFIRQGPSYEQYF. CDR3 DNA sequence: TGTGCCAGCAGCTTTATTAGACAGGGGCCCTCCTACGAGCAGTACTTC.

The CDR3 reads CASSTGTVSYNEQFF. CDR3 in DNA: TGTGCCAGCAGTACAGGGACAGTCTCCTACAATGAGCAGTTCTTC. The chain is built from TRBV6-1 and TRBJ2-1; 7 nucleotides line up with TRBD1. Germline V gives CDR1 MNHNS, CDR2 SASEGT. V was pared by 5 bases and J by 0 bases, with 4 bases of the junction left unmatched. The CDR3 totals 15 residues.

This clone has more than one count but fewer than ten. The CDR3 loop reads CAARQGASGNTIYF. DNA of the CDR3: TGTGCCGCCAGACAGGGGGCCTCTGGAAACACCATATATTTT. The chain carries TRBV6-1 and TRBJ1-3; the match to TRBD1 covers 10 bases. Germline V gene sequence: CDR1 MNHNS, CDR2 SASEGT. The CDR3 has 14 amino acids. The junction had 4 bases not matched to a gene; V was cut back by 11 bases and J by 0 bases.

V usage is TRBV6-1 and J usage is TRBJ1-3; unclear D gene. Germline V gene data show CDR1 as MNHNS and CDR2 as SASEGT. Trimming left V 1 base short and J 0 bases short, with 7 bases between. This CDR3 contains 15 residues. Written as DNA, the CDR3 is TGTGCCAGCAGTGAAGAGAGGATCTCTGGAAACACCATATATTTT. Protein product: CASSEERISGNTIYF.

The CDR3 sequence is CASSGGSGETQYF. The CDR3 nucleotides are TGTGCCAGCAGTGGGGGGAGTGGGGAGACCCAGTACTTC. The V and J genes are TRBV4-2 and TRBJ2-5; TRBD2 might be the D (6 bases). V gave up 6 bases and J gave up 5 bases, with 13 bases separating them. The CDR3 has 13 amino acids. The germline CDR1 and CDR2 sequences are LGHNA and YNFKEQ.

The chain recombines TRBV5-1 with TRBJ2-2; tentative D call: TRBD2 (6 bases). The germline V gene encodes CDR1 SGHRS and CDR2 YFSETQ. V was trimmed by 1 base and J by 6 bases, leaving 13 bases between them. The CDR3 spans 15 residues. The CDR3 nucleotides are TGCGCCAGCAGCTTGACGACTAGTAAGGCCGGGGAGCTGTTTTTT. It translates to CASSLTTSKAGELFF.

V usage is TRBV14 and J usage is TRBJ1-1; 7 bases are a match to TRBD1. The CDR3 runs to 13 residues. Germline-derived CDR1 and CDR2 are SGHDN and FVKESK. The junction had 6 bases not matched to a gene; V was cut back by 4 bases and J by 7 bases. As DNA, the CDR3 is TGTGCCAGCAGCCCTCGACAGGGAGGTGAAGCTTTCTTT. This encodes CASSPRQGGEAFF.

The chain has TRBV9 and TRBJ2-1; 8 nucleotides line up with TRBD2. There are 16 residues in the CDR3. Germline CDR1 is SGDLS and CDR2 is YYNGEE. With V trimmed by 4 bases and J by 9 bases, 15 bases remained unmatched. CDR3 in DNA: TGTGCCAGCAGCTCCCGGGATAGCGGGAACAACGGTGAGCAGTTCTTC. This gives the protein CASSSRDSGNNGEQFF.